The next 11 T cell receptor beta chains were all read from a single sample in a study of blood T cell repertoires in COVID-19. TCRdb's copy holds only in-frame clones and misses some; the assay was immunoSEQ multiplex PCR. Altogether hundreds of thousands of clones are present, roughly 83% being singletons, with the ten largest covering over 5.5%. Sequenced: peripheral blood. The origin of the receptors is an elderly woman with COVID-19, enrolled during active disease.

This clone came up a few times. CDR3 sequence reads: CASSLSFGTGGGDTQYF. CDR3 DNA sequence: TGCGCCAGCAGCTTGAGCTTCGGGACAGGGGGCGGAGATACGCAGTATTTT. The chain joins TRBV5-1 to TRBJ2-3, with TRBD1 matching 12 bases. This CDR3 has 17 residues. V shed 1 base and J 5 bases; nucleotides not matched to a gene: 8. Per the germline V gene, CDR1 is SGHRS and CDR2 is YFSETQ.

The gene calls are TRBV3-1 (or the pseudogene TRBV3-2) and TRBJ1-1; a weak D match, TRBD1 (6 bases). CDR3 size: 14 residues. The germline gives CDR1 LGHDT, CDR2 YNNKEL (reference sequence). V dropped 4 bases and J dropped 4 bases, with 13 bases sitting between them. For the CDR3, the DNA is TGTGCCAGCAGCCCCCTAGGGGGGGCCACTGAAGCTTTCTTT. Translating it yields CASSPLGGATEAFF.

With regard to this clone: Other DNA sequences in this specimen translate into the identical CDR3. This CDR3 reads CASSGQNEKLFF. DNA for the CDR3: TGTGCCAGCAGTGGACAAAATGAAAAACTGTTTTTT. The rearrangement joins TRBV2 to TRBJ1-4; D ambiguous. CDR3 length: 12 residues. The germline V and J ends were trimmed by 4 bases and 5 bases, with 5 bases remaining between them. CDR1 is SNHLY and CDR2 is FYNNEI in the germline V gene.

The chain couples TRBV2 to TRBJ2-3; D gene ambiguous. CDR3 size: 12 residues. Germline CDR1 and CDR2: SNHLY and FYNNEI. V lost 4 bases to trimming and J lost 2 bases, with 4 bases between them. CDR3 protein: CASSVYTDTQYF. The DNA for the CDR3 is TGTGCCAGCAGTGTATACACAGATACGCAGTATTTT.

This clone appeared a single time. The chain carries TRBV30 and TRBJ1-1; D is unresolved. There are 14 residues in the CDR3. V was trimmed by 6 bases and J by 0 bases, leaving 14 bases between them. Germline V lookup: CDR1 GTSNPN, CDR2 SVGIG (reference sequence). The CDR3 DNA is TGTGCCTGTCTCCCGGGTCCTATGAACACTGAAGCTTTCTTT. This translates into CACLPGPMNTEAFF.

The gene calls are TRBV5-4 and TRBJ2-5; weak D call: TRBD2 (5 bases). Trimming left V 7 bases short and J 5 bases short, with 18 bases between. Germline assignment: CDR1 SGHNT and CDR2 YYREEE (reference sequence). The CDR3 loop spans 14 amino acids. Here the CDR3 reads CASGSGVSGETQYF. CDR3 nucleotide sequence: TGTGCCAGCGGCTCTGGGGTGTCGGGGGAGACCCAGTACTTC.

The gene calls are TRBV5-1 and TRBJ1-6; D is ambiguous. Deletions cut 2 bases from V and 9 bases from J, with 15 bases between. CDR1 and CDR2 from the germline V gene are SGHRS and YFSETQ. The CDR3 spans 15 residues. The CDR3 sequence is CASSLSSGIGSPLHF. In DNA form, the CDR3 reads TGCGCCAGCAGCTTATCATCGGGAATCGGTTCACCCCTCCACTTT.

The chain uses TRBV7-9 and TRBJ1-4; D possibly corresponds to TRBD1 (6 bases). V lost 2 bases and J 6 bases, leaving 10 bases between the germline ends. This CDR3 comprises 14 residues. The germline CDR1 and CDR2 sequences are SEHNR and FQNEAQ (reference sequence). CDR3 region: CASSLMAGDEKLFF. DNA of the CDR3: TGTGCCAGCAGCTTAATGGCAGGGGATGAAAAACTGTTTTTT.

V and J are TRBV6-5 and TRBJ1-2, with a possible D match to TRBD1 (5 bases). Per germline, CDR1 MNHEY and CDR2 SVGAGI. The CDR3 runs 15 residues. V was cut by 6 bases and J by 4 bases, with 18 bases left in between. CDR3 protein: CASRSSGWGLYGYTF. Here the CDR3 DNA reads TGTGCCAGCAGGTCATCCGGATGGGGCCTCTATGGCTACACCTTC.

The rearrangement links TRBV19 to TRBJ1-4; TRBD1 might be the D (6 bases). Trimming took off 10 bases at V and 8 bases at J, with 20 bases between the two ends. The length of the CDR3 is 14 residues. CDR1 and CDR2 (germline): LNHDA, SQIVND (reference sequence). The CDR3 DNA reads TGTGCCACCTCGCCGGGGGGCTTGGGGGAAAAACTGTTTTTT. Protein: CATSPGGLGEKLFF.

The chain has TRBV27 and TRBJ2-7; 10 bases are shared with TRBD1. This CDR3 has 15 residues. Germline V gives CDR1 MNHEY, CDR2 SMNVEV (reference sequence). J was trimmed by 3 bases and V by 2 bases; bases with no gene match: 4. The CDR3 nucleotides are TGTGCCAGCAGTTTAGCGGGACAGGGGAACTACGAGCAGTACTTC. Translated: CASSLAGQGNYEQYF.